One sample yielded the 15 T cell receptor beta chains listed below, sequenced in a study of blood T cell repertoires in COVID-19. Libraries were prepared by immunoSEQ multiplex PCR; TCRdb keeps only in-frame clonotypes and omits some of them. The sample comprises over 200,000 clones, around nine tenths of which are singletons, and less than 3% rests with the top ten. The specimen was peripheral blood. These receptors were collected from a woman aged 60-75 years with acute or convalescent COVID-19.

This clone was counted only a few times. The rearrangement joins TRBV29-1 to TRBJ2-7; 9 nucleotides match TRBD1. Trimming cost V 7 bases and J 5 bases; bases outside gene matches: 3. In germline, CDR1 is SQVTM, CDR2 ANQGSEA. The CDR3 contains 11 residues. The CDR3: CSAGQGHEQYF. The CDR3 DNA is TGCAGCGCGGGACAGGGCCACGAGCAGTACTTC.

This rearrangement joins TRBV28 to TRBJ1-1; no clear D gene. V lost 4 bases, J lost 8 bases, and 8 bases lay in between. The CDR3 sequence is 11 residues long. Germline values: CDR1 MDHEN, CDR2 SYDVKM. The CDR3 region has the DNA TGTGCCAGCAGTTCGAGGCTCGAAGCTTTCTTT. Translation: CASSSRLEAFF.

This sequence joins TRBV6-1 and TRBJ2-5, with TRBD2 matching over 9 bases. V lost 1 base and J lost 5; bases outside the gene matches: 5. CDR3 length equals 15 residues. Germline loops: CDR1 MNHNS, CDR2 SASEGT. CDR3 bases: TGTGCCAGCAGTGAAGGGGGTAGCGGGAGTGAGACCCAGTACTTC. Translation gives CASSEGGSGSETQYF.

This clone was picked up one time. The V call is TRBV19, the J call TRBJ1-1, with D perhaps TRBD1 (6 bases). Trimming left V 4 bases short and J 4 bases short, with 16 bases between. CDR3 length equals 15 residues. Germline values: CDR1 LNHDA, CDR2 SQIVND (reference sequence). This CDR3 reads CASSTGGARGTEAFF. CDR3 nucleotides: TGTGCCAGTAGTACGGGGGGCGCAAGGGGCACTGAAGCTTTCTTT.

The chain employs TRBV9 and TRBJ1-2; TRBD1 might be the D (5 bases). This CDR3 region has 16 residues. Trimming took 4 bases from V and 2 from J, leaving 18 bases between them. From germline, CDR1 is SGDLS and CDR2 YYNGEE. CDR3 coding DNA: TGTGCCAGCAGCTCCCCCGAAAGGGAGGGGAACTATGGCTACACCTTC. Encoded protein: CASSSPEREGNYGYTF. The whole variable domain, remainder taken from reference TRBV9 and TRBJ1-2, is DSGVTQTPKHLITATGQRVTLRCSPRSGDLSVYWYQQSLDQGLQFLIQYYNGEERAKGNILERFSAQQFPDLHSELNLSSLELGDSALYFCASSSPEREGNYGYTFGSGTRLTVV.

J is TRBJ2-1 and V is TRBV11-1, with 9 bases aligning to TRBD2. V shed 5 bases, J shed 6 bases, and the junction held 8 bases outside the gene matches. The CDR3 runs to 15 residues. CDR1 is SGHAT, CDR2 FQDESV, per germline (reference sequence). CDR3 region: CASSPSGLARNEQFF. As DNA, the CDR3 is TGTGCCAGCAGCCCGTCGGGACTAGCACGCAATGAGCAGTTCTTC. The full variable domain, its missing parts supplied by reference TRBV11-1 and TRBJ2-1, is EAEVAQSPRYKITEKSQAVAFWCDPISGHATLYWYRQILGQGPELLVQFQDESVVDDSQLPKDRFSAERLKGVDSTLKIQPAELGDSAMYLCASSPSGLARNEQFFGPGTRLTVL.

The chain has TRBV5-1 and TRBJ1-2, with D possibly TRBD1 on 5 matching bases. Germline CDR1 SGHRS, CDR2 YFSETQ. CDR3 length: 17 amino acids. The V end lost 1 base, the J end lost 4 bases, and 20 bases lay between the germline ends. CDR3 region: CASSLRAGRDQSYGYTF. CDR3 sequence (DNA): TGCGCCAGCAGCTTGCGCGCAGGGAGGGACCAGAGCTATGGCTACACCTTC.

This chain links TRBV4-3 with TRBJ1-2; unclear D gene. CDR1 is LGHNA and CDR2 is YSLEER in the germline V gene. V lost 4 bases, J lost 4 bases, and 13 bases lay in between. CDR3 length: 14 residues. In DNA, the CDR3 is TGCGCCAGCAGCCTTACAGTGAACCTCTATGGCTACACCTTC. It is translated as CASSLTVNLYGYTF.

This sequence joins TRBV2 and TRBJ2-3; D not certain. Germline V lookup: CDR1 SNHLY, CDR2 FYNNEI. V lost 6 bases and J lost 6, with 16 bases in between. The CDR3 is 14 amino acids. This CDR3 is CASSALVRSDTQYF. CDR3 bases: TGTGCCAGCAGCGCGTTGGTTCGGTCCGATACGCAGTATTTT.

The rearrangement links TRBV18 to TRBJ2-7, with TRBD2 matching 7 bases. This CDR3 contains 14 residues. Germline assignment: CDR1 KGHSH and CDR2 LQKENI. V lost 6 bases to trimming and J lost 5 bases; unmatched junction nucleotides: 10. CDR3 nucleotide sequence: TGTGCCAGCTCGGTGTCTAGCGGACTTAACGAGCAGTACTTC. Its translation: CASSVSSGLNEQYF.

The CDR3: CASSLGRGPTEAFF. The CDR3 bases are TGTGCCAGCAGCTTAGGCAGGGGGCCTACTGAAGCTTTCTTT. The V and J genes are TRBV7-8 and TRBJ1-1; TRBD1 matches at 8 bases. Germline V gene sequence: CDR1 SGHVS, CDR2 FQNEAQ. Unmatched junction bases numbered 3, after V lost 1 base and J lost 5 bases. This CDR3 has 14 residues.

The chain employs TRBV30 and TRBJ2-6, with a possible D match to TRBD1 (6 bases). V shed 3 bases and J shed 3 bases, with 15 bases lying between them. The CDR3 is 16 residues long. Germline V lookup: CDR1 GTSNPN, CDR2 SVGIG (reference sequence). Written as DNA, the CDR3 is TGTGCCTGGAGGAGCATGGGGGCGCGTGGGGCCAACGTCCTGACTTTC. Translating gives CAWRSMGARGANVLTF. The full variable domain, rest sourced from reference TRBV30 and TRBJ2-6, is SQTIHQWPATLVQPVGSPLSLECTVEGTSNPNLYWYRQAAGRGLQLLFYSVGIGQISSEVPQNLSASRPQDRQFILSSKKLLLSDSGFYLCAWRSMGARGANVLTFGAGSRLTVL.

V gene TRBV9 combines with J gene TRBJ1-5, with TRBD1 identical over 7 bases. Germline values: CDR1 SGDLS, CDR2 YYNGEE. The CDR3 is 16 residues long. Trimming at V came to 3 bases and at J to 6 bases, leaving 12 bases not matched to a gene. CDR3 in amino acids: CASSEDREKECQPQHF. CDR3 sequence (DNA): TGTGCCAGCAGCGAAGACAGGGAAAAGGAGTGTCAGCCCCAGCATTTT.

CDR3 nucleotide sequence: TGTGCCACTCAGGGGGGGTCTAGCGGGAGTTACAATGAGCAGTTCTTC. This codes for CATQGGSSGSYNEQFF. This chain uses TRBV19 with TRBJ2-1; 10 bases are shared with TRBD2. The J segment lost 4 bases and the V segment lost 10 bases, leaving 13 bases of the junction unmatched. This CDR3 comprises 16 residues. CDR1 and CDR2 from the germline V gene are LNHDA and SQIVND (reference sequence).

The chain combines TRBV3-1 (or the pseudogene TRBV3-2) with TRBJ2-3; TRBD2 aligns across 15 bases. Trimming removed 0 bases from V and 4 bases from J; junction bases left unmatched: 8. CDR3 length: 19 residues. Looked up from germline, CDR1 is LGHDT and CDR2 is YNNKEL (reference sequence). DNA of the CDR3: TGTGCCAGCAGCCAAGATAGGACTAGCGGGAGGGTTGGGGCAGATACGCAGTATTTT. Translation: CASSQDRTSGRVGADTQYF.